The next 12 T cell receptor beta chains were all read from a single sample in a study of identical twins. TCRdb re-called the 5' RACE reads with MiXCR, one entry per CDR3 protein. The repertoire consists of about 530,000 distinct CDR3 sequences, with around 15% occurring once and the leading ten covering about 0.47%. These same records also appear under a second study, on yellow fever vaccine responses in identical twins.

Sequenced sample: CD4+ T cells sorted from blood. The receptors shown here come from a woman younger than 35 in good health.

There are a few counts of this clonotype. The V gene is TRBV20-1, the J gene TRBJ2-6; 9 bases are a match to TRBD2. Trimming at V came to 1 base and at J to 0 bases, leaving 10 bases not matched to a gene. Looked up from germline, CDR1 is DFQATT and CDR2 is SNEGSKA (reference sequence). This CDR3 spans 19 amino acids. CDR3 loop: CSARGISAGGSSGANVLTF. CDR3 sequence (DNA): TGCAGTGCTAGAGGCATTTCGGCGGGAGGGAGCTCTGGGGCCAACGTCCTGACTTTC.

The table lists this clonotype with many counts. This chain connects TRBV3-1 to TRBJ2-4; TRBD1 matches 9 bases. V gave up 3 bases and J gave up 4 bases; unmatched junction bases: 13. The germline gives CDR1 LGHDT, CDR2 YNNKEL (reference sequence). This CDR3 is 18 amino acids long. This CDR3 is CASSQDPGTGKLKNIQYF. CDR3 DNA sequence: TGTGCCAGCAGCCAGGACCCCGGGACAGGGAAGTTGAAAAACATTCAGTACTTC. The variable domain in full, with the rest retrieved from reference TRBV3-1 and TRBJ2-4, is DTAVSQTPKYLVTQMGNDKSIKCEQNLGHDTMYWYKQDSKKFLKIMFSYNNKELIINETVPNRFSPKSPDKAHLNLHINSLELGDSAVYFCASSQDPGTGKLKNIQYFGAGTRLSVL.

V is TRBV12-3 or TRBV12-4 and J is TRBJ2-6, with D hard to call. The V gene lost 6 bases and the J gene lost 0 bases, with 6 bases spanning the gap. This CDR3 is built from 14 residues. The chain's CDR3 is CASSQTSGANVLTF. The CDR3 bases are TGTGCCAGCAGCCAAACCTCTGGGGCCAACGTCCTGACTTTC.

In this sample, this clonotype turned up many times. V gene TRBV4-2 combines with J gene TRBJ2-1; tentative D call: TRBD2 (6 bases). V gave up 0 bases and J gave up 3 bases, with 12 bases separating them. CDR3 length: 16 amino acids. Germline V gene lookup returns CDR1 LGHNA and CDR2 YNFKEQ. For the CDR3, the DNA is TGTGCCAGCAGCCAAGATCTAGGCGGGAACTACAATGAGCAGTTCTTC. It encodes CASSQDLGGNYNEQFF.

This clonotype has at least ten counts. The chain has TRBV11-2 and TRBJ2-3; no firm D call. This CDR3 is built from 12 residues. Germline values: CDR1 SGHAT, CDR2 FQNNGV. V lost 6 bases and J 3 bases, leaving 7 bases between the germline ends. The chain's CDR3 is CASRWGTDTQYF. CDR3 DNA: TGTGCCAGCAGATGGGGTACAGATACGCAGTATTTT.

This sequence joins TRBV12-5 and TRBJ1-1; D is ambiguous. The CDR3 is 13 amino acids. V was pared by 5 bases and J by 0 bases, with 7 bases between. Germline V gene sequence: CDR1 LGHNT, CDR2 FRNRAP. CDR3 loop: CASGTQVNTEAFF. Here the CDR3 DNA reads TGTGCTAGTGGTACCCAGGTGAACACTGAAGCTTTCTTT.

In the case of this clonotype: The junction shows a germline mismatch at one end, possibly a read error. The chain links TRBV12-3 or TRBV12-4 to TRBJ1-5; D unresolved. CDR3 length: 14 amino acids. CDR3 sequence: CASSFMSQSSPLNF. The CDR3 nucleotides are TGTGCCAGCAGTTTTATGTCACAATCCAGCCCCCTCAATTTT.

The V gene is TRBV20-1, the J gene TRBJ2-7; 11 positions match TRBD2. The V gene end was trimmed by 0 bases and the J gene end by 4 bases; junction bases not matched to a gene: 2. The length of the CDR3 is 14 residues. Germline lookup yields CDR1 DFQATT and CDR2 SNEGSKA (reference sequence). The CDR3 sequence: CSARDTSGGYEQYV. The CDR3 coding sequence is TGCAGTGCTAGAGATACTAGCGGGGGTTACGAGCAGTACGTC.

The rearrangement joins TRBV29-1 to TRBJ2-5, with TRBD1 as a possible D gene (5 bases). V shed 3 bases and J shed 3 bases, with 14 bases lying between them. The CDR3 covers 14 residues. Germline assignment: CDR1 SQVTM and CDR2 ANQGSEA. The CDR3 DNA follows: TGCAGCGTTGATTTGGGGCCCTTGAAAGAGACCCAGTACTTC. Translation gives CSVDLGPLKETQYF.

This clonotype was seen only a few times. The V gene is TRBV20-1, the J gene TRBJ2-7; D may be TRBD1 (7 bases). Trimming left V 5 bases short and J 5 bases short, with 22 bases between. Germline V gene data show CDR1 as DFQATT and CDR2 as SNEGSKA (reference sequence). The CDR3 totals 15 residues. The DNA of the CDR3 is TGCAGTGCTCCCGCCCCAAGGCAGGGGGGCCACGAGCAGTACTTC. As protein: CSAPAPRQGGHEQYF.

V and J are TRBV2 and TRBJ2-1; TRBD2 matches 10 bases. CDR1 is SNHLY, CDR2 FYNNEI, per germline. The CDR3 consists of 15 residues. Losses at the gene ends were 3 bases for V and 12 bases for J; bases not matched to a gene: 11. CDR3 nucleotide sequence: TGTGCCAGCAGTGACGGACTAGCGGTCCGGAAAGGGCAGTTCTTC. Residues: CASSDGLAVRKGQFF. Together with reference TRBV2 and TRBJ2-1, the CDR3 gives the full variable domain: EPEVTQTPSHQVTQMGQEVILRCVPISNHLYFYWYRQILGQKVEFLVSFYNNEISEKSEIFDDQFSVERPDGSNFTLKIRSTKLEDSAMYFCASSDGLAVRKGQFFGPGTRLTVL.

The chain couples TRBV3-1 to TRBJ2-2, with TRBD2 identical over 11 bases. Germline loops: CDR1 LGHDT, CDR2 YNNKEL (reference sequence). The trim removed 1 base at V and 4 bases at J, leaving 5 bases unmatched. The CDR3 has 17 amino acids. DNA for the CDR3: TGTGCCAGCAGCCAAGGGGGACTAGCGGCGGTCACCGGGGAGCTGTTTTTT. It encodes CASSQGGLAAVTGELFF.